The T cell receptor beta chain under discussion was sequenced for a study of identifying expanded T cells in peripheral blood. Method: immunoSEQ multiplex PCR; TCRdb's copy keeps in-frame clones and lacks some. The repertoire holds over 90,000 clones, with 88% as singletons. Trimming cost V 3 bases and J 7 bases, with 12 bases left between them. Germline V gene data show CDR1 as MNHNS and CDR2 as SASEGT. The CDR3 totals 13 residues. This clone was picked up a small number of times. The receptor's source is a person between 18 and 75 years old in good health. Sequencing input: blood. The chain recombines TRBV6-1 with TRBJ1-2, with a possible D match to TRBD1 (5 bases). The CDR3 region is CASSDRGYGGYTF. The CDR3 DNA reads TGTGCCAGCAGTGACCGGGGGTATGGTGGCTACACCTTC.